The next 14 T cell receptor beta chains were all read from a single sample in a study of cytomegalovirus exposure and HLA in healthy donors. In the PCR, 60 Vbeta and 13 Jbeta primers were used. Produced via immunoSEQ multiplex PCR; TCRdb's table is partial and in-frame only. In the table there are 130,000 or so clones, roughly 79% of which are singletons. The specimen was PBMCs. These receptors were collected from a woman aged 18-29 years in good health and CMV-seronegative.

The rearrangement joins TRBV5-6 to TRBJ1-2; 9 bases agree with TRBD1. V trimming: 3 bases; J trimming: 6 bases; junction bases outside the gene matches: 9. The CDR3 runs 15 residues. CDR1 and CDR2 from the germline V gene are SGHDT and YYEEEE. In DNA form, the CDR3 reads TGTGCCAGCAGCTGGAATTCCGGGACAGGGAATGGCTACACCTTC. This translates into CASSWNSGTGNGYTF.

Only one count was recorded for this clone. The V call is TRBV19, the J call TRBJ1-4; D is perhaps TRBD1 (6 bases). V gave up 5 bases and J gave up 6 bases, with 13 bases separating them. The CDR3 runs to 14 residues. Per germline, CDR1 LNHDA and CDR2 SQIVND (reference sequence). The CDR3 loop is CASSLQGEDEKLFF. The DNA of the CDR3 is TGTGCCAGTAGTCTACAGGGAGAGGATGAAAAACTGTTTTTT.

The chain is built from TRBV10-3 and TRBJ1-1, with 7 positions matching TRBD1. Looked up from germline, CDR1 is ENHRY and CDR2 is SYGVKD. The junction had 14 bases not matched to a gene; V was cut back by 2 bases and J by 11 bases. The CDR3 is 15 residues long. The CDR3 DNA sequence: TGTGCCATCAGTGAGGTCGGGACAGAGCAAAGTGGGGCTTTCTTT. Protein product: CAISEVGTEQSGAFF.

The chain is built from TRBV4-1 and TRBJ1-4, with TRBD1 matching 8 bases. The CDR3 spans 15 residues. Per the germline V gene, CDR1 is MGHRA and CDR2 is YSYEKL. The junction had 4 bases not matched to a gene; V was cut back by 2 bases and J by 5 bases. The CDR3 is CASSQQGARNEKLFF. CDR3 DNA sequence: TGCGCCAGCAGCCAACAGGGGGCGCGGAATGAAAAACTGTTTTTT.

The chain employs TRBV2 and TRBJ1-2, with 9 bases matching TRBD1. J was trimmed by 8 bases and V by 7 bases; bases with no gene match: 5. The CDR3 totals 12 residues. CDR1 and CDR2 (germline): SNHLY, FYNNEI. CDR3 residues: CASTWTGAGYTF. The CDR3 DNA reads TGTGCCAGCACCTGGACAGGGGCAGGCTACACCTTC.

The chain links TRBV29-1 to TRBJ2-5, with D possibly being TRBD1 (6 bases). The CDR3 has 13 amino acids. The V and J ends lost 5 bases and 7 bases respectively, with 17 bases between them. Germline V gene lookup returns CDR1 SQVTM and CDR2 ANQGSEA. The CDR3 DNA follows: TGCAGCGTTACTGACAGGTTTATCTCGACCCAGTACTTC. This translates into CSVTDRFISTQYF. Full variable domain (missing parts from reference TRBV29-1 and TRBJ2-5): SAVISQKPSRDICQRGTSLTIQCQVDSQVTMMFWYRQQPGQSLTLIATANQGSEATYESGFVIDKFPISRPNLTFSTLTVSNMSPEDSSIYLCSVTDRFISTQYFGPGTRLLVL.

This chain joins TRBV10-3 and TRBJ1-2; 10 nucleotides line up with TRBD1. Germline loops: CDR1 ENHRY, CDR2 SYGVKD. Losses at the gene ends were 3 bases for V and 4 bases for J; bases not matched to a gene: 8. This CDR3 has 16 residues. CDR3 residues: CAISDGRQGAGYGYTF. The CDR3 bases are TGTGCCATCAGTGACGGCCGACAGGGGGCTGGCTATGGCTACACCTTC.

This rearrangement joins TRBV30 to TRBJ1-2, with TRBD1 matching over 9 bases. The CDR3 has 12 residues. CDR1 is GTSNPN and CDR2 is SVGIG in the germline V gene (reference sequence). The trim removed 3 bases at V and 11 bases at J, leaving 7 bases unmatched. The CDR3 coding sequence is TGTGCCTGGAGCGTCCTGGGACAGGGATACACCTTC. It translates to CAWSVLGQGYTF.

This clone appeared a few times. The chain uses TRBV2 and TRBJ2-7; 10 bases are shared with TRBD2. The germline V gene has CDR1 SNHLY and CDR2 FYNNEI. The CDR3 consists of 14 residues. The ends lost 8 bases at V and 4 bases at J; junction bases unmatched: 8. The CDR3 sequence: CASLGTSEIYEQYF. CDR3 DNA: TGTGCCAGCCTGGGGACTAGCGAGATTTACGAGCAGTACTTC.

This chain connects TRBV14 to TRBJ1-2, with 10 bases identical to TRBD1. V was pared by 4 bases and J by 2 bases, with 1 base of the junction left unmatched. Per the germline V gene, CDR1 is SGHDN and CDR2 is FVKESK. This CDR3 has 14 amino acids. CDR3 loop: CASSRDRGNYGYTF. DNA for the CDR3: TGTGCCAGCAGCCGGGACAGGGGAAACTATGGCTACACCTTC.

In this sample, this clone turned up once. J is TRBJ2-2 and V is TRBV4-1, with D maybe TRBD2 (5 bases). CDR1 and CDR2 (germline): MGHRA, YSYEKL. V lost 0 bases to trimming and J lost 6 bases, with 11 bases between them. This CDR3 spans 15 amino acids. DNA of the CDR3: TGCGCCAGCAGCCAAGAGTACGGGGTGGCCGGGGAGCTGTTTTTT. It encodes CASSQEYGVAGELFF.

This chain links TRBV30 with TRBJ2-3; tentatively, D is TRBD1 (5 bases). Germline V gene lookup returns CDR1 GTSNPN and CDR2 SVGIG (reference sequence). V lost 3 bases, J lost 6 bases, and 16 bases lay in between. The CDR3 has 14 residues. In nucleotides, the CDR3 is TGTGCCTGGAGCGACAGTGGTCCCAGGGATACGCAGTATTTT. It yields the protein CAWSDSGPRDTQYF.

The V and J genes are TRBV19 and TRBJ2-3, with TRBD1 as a possible D gene (5 bases). The germline V gene encodes CDR1 LNHDA and CDR2 SQIVND (reference sequence). V was clipped by 1 base and J by 0 bases, with 14 bases between them. The CDR3 is 17 residues long. CDR3 sequence reads: CASSIAPDTYSTDTQYF. CDR3 DNA sequence: TGTGCCAGTAGTATAGCCCCGGACACCTATAGCACAGATACGCAGTATTTT.

V and J are TRBV18 and TRBJ2-3; a weak D match, TRBD1 (7 bases). Per the germline V gene, CDR1 is KGHSH and CDR2 is LQKENI. Trimming took 3 bases from V and 2 from J, leaving 18 bases between them. The CDR3 consists of 17 residues. The DNA of the CDR3 is TGTGCCAGCTCACCCACCCAGGGGGGAGCTTTCACAGATACGCAGTATTTT. It specifies CASSPTQGGAFTDTQYF. Using reference TRBV18 and TRBJ2-3 for the parts outside the CDR3, the full variable domain is NAGVMQNPRHLVRRRGQEARLRCSPMKGHSHVYWYRQLPEEGLKFMVYLQKENIIDESGMPKERFSAEFPKEGPSILRIQQVVRGDSAAYFCASSPTQGGAFTDTQYFGPGTRLTVL.